This TCR beta chain emerged from a study of regulatory T cells in long-lasting Graves disease. This clonotype was observed a few times. Its antigen is still unknown. V shed 2 bases and J shed 7 bases, with 11 bases lying between them. The CDR3 covers 14 residues. CDR1 is LNHDA and CDR2 is SQIVND in the germline V gene (reference sequence). Findings and caveats of the study: Persistent cases favored TRBV28, TRBJ1-2 and TRBJ2-5.

Time point indicated: newly diagnosed GD, antithyroid drugs for less than 3 months. The authors made the TCR library using RNA they extracted from PBMCs. Arm-PCR of CDR3 regions and iRepertoire HTBI primers were the basis on which TCR beta libraries were built. TCRdb reprocessed the multiplex PCR reads via MiXCR and lists one record per CDR3 protein. The data show over 350,000 distinct CDR3 sequences, with approximately 16% seen just once and about 7.8% held by the top ten. In addition, the sample was reused for a study of T cells in Graves' hyperthyroidism and ophthalmopathy.

This sequence joins TRBV19 and TRBJ2-2, with D possibly matching TRBD1 (5 bases). Material: peripheral blood mononuclear cells (PBMCs), obtained at new diagnosis, from a patient treated with antithyroid drugs. This sequence was found in a woman in her 40s with Graves disease. CDR3 coding DNA: TGTGCCAGTAGTATATATGGGGCAATCGGGGAGCTGTTTTTT. Translated: CASSIYGAIGELFF.